This TCR beta chain was recorded in a study of tumor and adjacent non-tumor tissue in lung cancer. Study-wide results and caveats: Top 100 clones took a larger repertoire share in normal lung. Tumor tissue had significantly higher TCR diversity than normal lung.

A modified ARM-PCR protocol with three rounds of nested PCR amplified TCRbeta. TCRdb independently ran MiXCR on the multiplex PCR reads; one entry per CDR3 protein. The repertoire holds 55,000 to 65,000 distinct CDR3 sequences, with roughly 60% as singletons. Trimming removed 2 bases at V and 0 bases at J, with 15 bases between. The CDR3 extends over 16 amino acids. Germline assignment: CDR1 DFQATT and CDR2 SNEGSKA (reference sequence). Regarding this clonotype: Its antigen is not identified. A much bigger clone sits one base away, suggesting this may be a read error.

The template was RNA from unsorted bulk tissue. More than 3 cm separated this lung sample from the edge of the tumor. The rearrangement links TRBV20-1 to TRBJ2-3; D may be TRBD1 or TRBD2 (5 bases each). This TCR derives from a man between 70 and 80 years old with non-small cell lung cancer. Input material: distant non-tumor lung tissue. This CDR3 is CSARRGVSVSTDTQYF. DNA for the CDR3: TGCAGTGCTAGAAGAGGGGTTAGCGTAAGCACAGATACGCAGTATTTT.